The next 15 T cell receptor beta chains were all read from a single sample in a study of human T cells and chemical hapten exposure (dated by TCRdb to about 2021). To prepare the library, RACE was applied. TCRdb lists the instrument as NextSeq 500. TCRdb redid the processing of the public reads, applying fastp at Q25 and MiXCR, and retained in-frame beta chains. Each CDR3 protein appears once, grouped with its most common genes and DNA. The sample data list fewer than 95,000 distinct CDR3 sequences, and 9.5% to 12% of these were observed just once. Under 2.5% of the sample lies in the top ten. Reading the label with the study, this specimen's time point is: patch test 2, 6 weeks after DPC sensitization. Read against the paper, the sample's treatment or condition label means: therapeutic diphenylcyclopropenone sensitization with weekly scalp DPC. The source was whole blood, collected in connection with sensitization to the hapten diphenylcyclopropenone (DPC). The source is a man aged 40-49 years with alopecia areata. Some clones in this sample may be carry-over from other donors' samples.

This clonotype has a handful of counts. V is TRBV29-1 and J is TRBJ2-4; 10 bases match TRBD1. Germline values: CDR1 SQVTM, CDR2 ANQGSEA. This CDR3 comprises 17 residues. Germline trimming cut 0 bases from V and 1 base from J; bases unmatched to any gene: 6. The CDR3 sequence: CSVEDTGTGVAKNIQYF. DNA of the CDR3: TGCAGCGTTGAAGACACCGGGACAGGGGTGGCCAAAAACATTCAGTACTTC.

This rearrangement joins TRBV6-6 to TRBJ2-5; 7 bases fit TRBD1. CDR1 and CDR2 (germline): MNHNY, SVGAGI (reference sequence). The CDR3 runs 12 residues. J lost 2 bases, V lost 6 bases, and 0 bases had no gene match. The CDR3 nucleotides read TGTGCCAGCAGGGGACAGCAAGAGACCCAGTACTTC. Amino acid sequence: CASRGQQETQYF.

This clonotype was counted only a few times. The chain has TRBV7-2 and TRBJ1-5; D call uncertain. The CDR3 length is 16 residues. CDR1 is SGHTA, CDR2 FQGNSA, per germline. Trimming took 1 base from V and 3 from J, leaving 13 bases between them. The chain's CDR3 is CASSLEAVPSNQPQHF. DNA for the CDR3: TGTGCCAGCAGCTTAGAGGCGGTGCCTTCCAATCAGCCCCAGCATTTT.

This clonotype showed up many times. The CDR3, as DNA: TGTGCCATCAGGGGGACATCAACTAATGAAAAACTGTTTTTT. Translated: CAIRGTSTNEKLFF. The chain couples TRBV10-3 to TRBJ1-4, with D possibly matching TRBD1 (6 bases). Germline CDR1 is ENHRY and CDR2 is SYGVKD. CDR3 length equals 14 residues. V lost 6 bases, J lost 0 bases, and 8 bases lay in between.

The chain couples TRBV20-1 to TRBJ1-5; possibly TRBD1 for D (6 bases). The V gene's germline CDR1 is DFQATT and CDR2 SNEGSKA (reference sequence). The CDR3 has 14 residues. V was clipped by 2 bases and J by 1 base, with 9 bases between them. CDR3 sequence: CSARFQGSNQPQHF. The CDR3 DNA is TGCAGTGCTAGATTCCAGGGGAGCAATCAGCCCCAGCATTTT.

This clonotype has only a few counts. The chain employs TRBV12-3 or TRBV12-4 and TRBJ1-6, with a weak D call TRBD1 (5 bases). V dropped 4 bases and J dropped 5 bases, with 15 bases sitting between them. The length of the CDR3 is 16 residues. This CDR3 reads CASSSMTGTDNSPLHF. CDR3 sequence (DNA): TGTGCCAGCAGTTCTATGACCGGGACTGATAATTCACCCCTCCACTTT.

The chain couples TRBV19 to TRBJ2-7; 10 nucleotides align to TRBD2. CDR3 length: 15 residues. Germline CDR1 is LNHDA and CDR2 is SQIVND (reference sequence). V lost 9 bases to trimming and J lost 4 bases; unmatched junction nucleotides: 12. CDR3 residues: CASRSELAGRYEQYV. The CDR3 DNA is TGTGCCAGCAGATCGGAACTAGCGGGAAGGTACGAGCAGTACGTC.

The V call is TRBV9, the J call TRBJ2-3; D is possibly TRBD1 (6 bases). This CDR3 is 16 amino acids long. Trimming stripped 4 bases from V and 3 bases from J, with 18 bases between. The germline V gene has CDR1 SGDLS and CDR2 YYNGEE. The CDR3 spells CASSIQGVGPTDTQYF. The CDR3 nucleotides read TGTGCCAGCAGCATACAGGGCGTGGGGCCAACAGATACGCAGTATTTT.

This clonotype was observed a handful of times. The gene calls are TRBV18 and TRBJ2-7; D uncertain. CDR1 and CDR2 (germline): KGHSH, LQKENI. The CDR3 is 15 amino acids. V dropped 0 bases and J dropped 4 bases, with 13 bases sitting between them. CDR3 nucleotide sequence: TGTGCCAGCTCACCACCGGGAATAACTATGTACGAGCAGTACTTC. This gives the protein CASSPPGITMYEQYF.

A single count supports this clonotype. The chain combines TRBV28 with TRBJ1-1; D is ambiguous. Between the trimmed V and J ends, which lost 6 bases and 7 bases, there was a span of 24 bases. The CDR3 extends over 16 amino acids. CDR1 and CDR2 (germline): MDHEN, SYDVKM. This CDR3 reads CASSRVDTRRRNEAFF. Here the CDR3 DNA reads TGTGCCAGCAGCCGGGTGGATACTAGACGGAGGAATGAAGCTTTCTTT.

CDR3 residues: CASSLGLAGEPYEQYF. CDR3 nucleotides: TGTGCCAGCAGCCTTGGACTAGCGGGAGAACCCTACGAGCAGTACTTC. J is TRBJ2-7 and V is TRBV7-8; 13 nucleotides agree with TRBD2. V lost 5 bases to trimming and J lost 2 bases; unmatched junction nucleotides: 6. CDR3 length: 16 amino acids. Germline assignment: CDR1 SGHVS and CDR2 FQNEAQ.

The chain has TRBV7-2 and TRBJ2-4; tentatively, D is TRBD2 (5 bases). The CDR3 consists of 12 residues. V was trimmed by 0 bases and J by 10 bases, leaving 7 bases between them. Looked up from germline, CDR1 is SGHTA and CDR2 is FQGNSA. CDR3 sequence (DNA): TGTGCCAGCAGCTTAGCTGGGGAGATTCAGTACTTC. This codes for CASSLAGEIQYF.

This clonotype was seen many times. The rearrangement joins TRBV4-2 to TRBJ1-5; D is unclear. The CDR3 sequence is 13 residues long. The V end lost 0 bases, the J end lost 9 bases, and 9 bases lay between the germline ends. Germline CDR1 and CDR2: LGHNA and YNFKEQ. CDR3: CASSQDTFTPQHF. The CDR3, as DNA: TGTGCCAGCAGCCAAGATACCTTCACGCCCCAGCATTTT.

This clonotype was detected only a few times. In DNA form, the CDR3 reads TGTGCCAGCAGCCGCCCTCAATCCTACAATGAGCAGTTCTTC. Amino acid sequence: CASSRPQSYNEQFF. The V call is TRBV6-2 or TRBV6-3, the J call TRBJ2-1; unclear D gene. Germline assignment: CDR1 MNHEY and CDR2 SVGEGT. The V end was cut by 6 bases, the J end by 1 base, with 10 bases between. The CDR3 totals 14 residues.

This clonotype was picked up a small number of times. The rearrangement uses TRBV11-2 and TRBJ2-1, with 9 bases matching TRBD2. CDR1 SGHAT and CDR2 FQNNGV come from the germline V gene. J was trimmed by 13 bases and V by 0 bases; bases with no gene match: 1. CDR3 length equals 12 residues. CDR3 region: CASSLETSGQFF. Here the CDR3 DNA reads TGTGCCAGCAGCTTAGAGACTAGCGGCCAGTTCTTC. Full variable domain (rest looked up from reference TRBV11-2 and TRBJ2-1): EAGVAQSPRYKIIEKRQSVAFWCNPISGHATLYWYQQILGQGPKLLIQFQNNGVVDDSQLPKDRFSAERLKGVDSTLKIQPAKLEDSAVYLCASSLETSGQFFGPGTRLTVL.